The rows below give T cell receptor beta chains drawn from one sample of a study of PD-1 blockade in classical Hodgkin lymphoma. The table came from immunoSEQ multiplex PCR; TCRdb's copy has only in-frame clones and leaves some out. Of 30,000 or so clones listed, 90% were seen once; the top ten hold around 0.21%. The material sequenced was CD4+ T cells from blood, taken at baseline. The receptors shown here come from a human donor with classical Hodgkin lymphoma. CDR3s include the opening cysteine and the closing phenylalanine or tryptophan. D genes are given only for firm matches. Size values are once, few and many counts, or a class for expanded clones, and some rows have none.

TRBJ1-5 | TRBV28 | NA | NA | TGTGCCAGCAGGGGGCAGGCCCATAGCAATCAGCCCCAGCATTTT | CASRGQAHSNQPQHF
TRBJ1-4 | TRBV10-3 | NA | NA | TGTGCCATCAGTGTGAATAATGAAAAACTGTTTTTT | CAISVNNEKLFF
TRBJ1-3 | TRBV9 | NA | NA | TGTGCCAGCAGCGCTGACGGGTACTCTGGAAACACCATATATTTT | CASSADGYSGNTIYF
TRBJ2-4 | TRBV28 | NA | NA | TGTGCCAGCAAAAAGTCCTCATTAAACATTCAGTACTTC | CASKKSSLNIQYF
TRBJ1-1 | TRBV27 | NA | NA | TGTGCCAGCAGTTTATTGGGGTTGCGGACTGAAGCTTTCTTT | CASSLLGLRTEAFF
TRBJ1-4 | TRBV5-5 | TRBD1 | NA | TGTGCCAGCAGCCTGCCGGGACAGAAAAATGAAAAACTGTTTTTT | CASSLPGQKNEKLFF
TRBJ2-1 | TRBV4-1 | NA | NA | TGCGCCAGCAGCCAAGGACTAGTTGGTGAGCAGTTCTTC | CASSQGLVGEQFF
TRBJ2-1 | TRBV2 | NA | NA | TGTGCCAGCACCGTCTCTCAAGCTTTCAATGAGCAGTTCTTC | CASTVSQAFNEQFF
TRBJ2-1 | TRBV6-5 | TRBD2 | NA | TGTGCCAGCAGTCCCGGACTAGCGGGAGCAGGTGAGCAGTTCTTC | CASSPGLAGAGEQFF
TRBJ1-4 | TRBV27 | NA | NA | TGTGCCAGCAAGTTGCGGGGAAATGAAAAACTGTTTTTT | CASKLRGNEKLFF
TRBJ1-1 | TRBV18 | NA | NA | TGTGCCAGCTCACCTAGGCAGACGTACCCTGAAGCTTTCTTT | CASSPRQTYPEAFF
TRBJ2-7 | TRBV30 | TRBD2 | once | TGTGCCTGGAGCAATGGTGGACTAGCGGCCTACGAGCAGTACTTC | CAWSNGGLAAYEQYF
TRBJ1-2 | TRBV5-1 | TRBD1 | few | TGCGCCAGCAGCCTCGACAGGGGACGAGGGTATGGCTACACCTTC | CASSLDRGRGYGYTF
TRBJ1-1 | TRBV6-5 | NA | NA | TGTGCCAGCAGCCGGGCCGGGGTAGGCACTGAAGCTTTCTTT | CASSRAGVGTEAFF
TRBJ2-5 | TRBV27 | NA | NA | TGTGCCAGCAGCCCTAGGGGGGGGGAGACCCAGTACTTC | CASSPRGGETQYF
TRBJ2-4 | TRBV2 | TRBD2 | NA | TGTGCCAGCGGTGGACTAGCGGGAGCTCTAGCCAAAAACATTCAGTACTTC | CASGGLAGALAKNIQYF
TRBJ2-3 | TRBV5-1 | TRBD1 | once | TGCGCCAGCAGTTCCGTCCCCGGACAGGGGGGTTCAGATACGCAGTATTTT | CASSSVPGQGGSDTQYF
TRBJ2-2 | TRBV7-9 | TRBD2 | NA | TGTGCCAGCAGCATCATAGGGCGCGGGAGGGCGAACACCGGGGAGCTGTTTTTT | CASSIIGRGRANTGELFF
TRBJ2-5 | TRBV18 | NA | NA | TGTGCCAGCTCACCACGGACGAGGGTGGAGACCCAGTACTTC | CASSPRTRVETQYF
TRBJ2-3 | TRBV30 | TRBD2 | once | TGTGCCTGGAGTGAATCCAGCGGGAGTGGTTTATCTAGCACAGATACGCAGTATTTT | CAWSESSGSGLSSTDTQYF
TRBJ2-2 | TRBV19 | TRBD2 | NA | TGTGCCAGTAGTATACTAGCGGGAAACACCGGGGAGCTGTTTTTT | CASSILAGNTGELFF
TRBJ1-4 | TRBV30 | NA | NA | TGTGCCTGGAGTGCAAGGAATGAAAAACTGTTTTTT | CAWSARNEKLFF
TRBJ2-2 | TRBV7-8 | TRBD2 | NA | TGTGCCAGCAGCTATCCTAGCGGGAGGGCCGGGACCGGGGAGCTGTTTTTT | CASSYPSGRAGTGELFF
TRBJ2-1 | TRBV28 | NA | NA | TGTGCCAGCAGTTGGGAAAATGAGCAGTTCTTC | CASSWENEQFF
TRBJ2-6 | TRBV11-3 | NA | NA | TGTGCCAGCAGCTCGACAACCGGAGTCTCTGGGGCCAACGTCCTGACTTTC | CASSSTTGVSGANVLTF
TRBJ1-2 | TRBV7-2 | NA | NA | TGTGCCAGCAGCTTACCGAAGCCCGGGTCTCCCCTCACCGGCTATGGCTACACCTTC | CASSLPKPGSPLTGYGYTF
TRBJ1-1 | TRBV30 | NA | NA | TGTGCCTGGAGAATGGGGCGACCGACGCCGAACACTGAAGCTTTCTTT | CAWRMGRPTPNTEAFF
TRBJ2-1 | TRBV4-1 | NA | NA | TGCGCCAGCAGCCAAAGGGGGAGCTCCTACAATGAGCAGTTCTTC | CASSQRGSSYNEQFF
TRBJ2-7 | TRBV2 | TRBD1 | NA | TGTGCCAGCAGTGAATCTTGGGACAGTCCTTCCTACGAGCAGTACTTC | CASSESWDSPSYEQYF
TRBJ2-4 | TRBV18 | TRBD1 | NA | TGTGCCAGCTCACCGGACAGGATCGGAGCCAAAAACATTCAGTACTTC | CASSPDRIGAKNIQYF
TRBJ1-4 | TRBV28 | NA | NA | TGTGCCAGCAGTTTTGAGGGCTCTAATGAAAAACTGTTTTTT | CASSFEGSNEKLFF
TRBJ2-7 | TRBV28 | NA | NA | TGTGCCAGCAGTTCAAAGGGCGTTACCTACGAGCAGTACTTC | CASSSKGVTYEQYF
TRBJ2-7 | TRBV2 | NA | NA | TGTGCCAGCAGTAAGGATGGGTACGAGCAGTACTTC | CASSKDGYEQYF
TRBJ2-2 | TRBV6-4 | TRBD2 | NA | TGTGCCAGCAGTACCACCGGACTAGCGGGAGCCGGTGGGACCGGGGAGCTGTTTTTT | CASSTTGLAGAGGTGELFF
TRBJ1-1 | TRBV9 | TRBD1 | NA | TGTGCCAGCAGCGACGGACAGGGGGCTTTCTTT | CASSDGQGAFF
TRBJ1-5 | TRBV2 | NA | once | TGTGCCAGCAGCCCAGGGGTTGGTCAGCCCCAGCATTTT | CASSPGVGQPQHF
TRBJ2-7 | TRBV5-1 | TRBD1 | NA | TGCGCCAGCAGCCCAACCGGGACAGGGACGTACGAGCAGTACTTC | CASSPTGTGTYEQYF
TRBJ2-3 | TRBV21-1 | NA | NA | TGTGCCAGCAGCAAAGACGTCTCTAGGGCGCAGTATTTT | CASSKDVSRAQYF
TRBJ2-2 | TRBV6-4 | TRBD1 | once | TGTGCCAGCAGTGACCGGACAGGGGGCATCGGGGAGCTGTTTTTT | CASSDRTGGIGELFF
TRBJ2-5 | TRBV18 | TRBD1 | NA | TGTGCCAGCTCCCAAGGAGCTAGGACAGGGGAGACCCAGTACTTC | CASSQGARTGETQYF
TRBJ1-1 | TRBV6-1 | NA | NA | TGTGCCAGCAGTGAAAACCCCTTTCGGCAGGTCACTGAAGCTTTCTTT | CASSENPFRQVTEAFF
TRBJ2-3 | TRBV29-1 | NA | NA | TGCAGCGGCCGAGGTACAAAGACAGATACGCAGTATTTT | CSGRGTKTDTQYF
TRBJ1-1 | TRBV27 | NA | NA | TGTGCCAGCAGTCCTCAGCGGGCCTTAAACACTGAAGCTTTCTTT | CASSPQRALNTEAFF
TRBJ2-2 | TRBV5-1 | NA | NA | TGCGCCAGCAGCTTAGGACTCGCGGGGCGGCCCGGGGAGCTGTTTTTT | CASSLGLAGRPGELFF
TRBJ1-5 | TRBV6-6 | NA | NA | TGTGCCAGCAGTTACCAGGGCGCCAGCAATCAGCCCCAGCATTTT | CASSYQGASNQPQHF
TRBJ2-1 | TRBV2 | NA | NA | TGTGCCACCGCCTGGGACGGCAATGAGCAGTTCTTC | CATAWDGNEQFF
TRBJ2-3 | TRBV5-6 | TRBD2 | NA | TGTGCCAGCAGCCAGACTAGCGGGAGTTATGATACGCAGTATTTT | CASSQTSGSYDTQYF
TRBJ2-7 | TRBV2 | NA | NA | TGTGCCAGCAGTCGGGGGACAGCCGAGTACGAGCAGTACTTC | CASSRGTAEYEQYF
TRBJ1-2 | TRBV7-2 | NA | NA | TGTGCCAGCAGCTTACCAGGGGACACCTATGGCTACACCTTC | CASSLPGDTYGYTF
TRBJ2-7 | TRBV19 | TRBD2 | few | TGTGCCAGTAGCGGCGGGACTAGCGGGAGGGGGTACGAGCAGTACTTC | CASSGGTSGRGYEQYF
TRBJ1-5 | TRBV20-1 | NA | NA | TGCAGTGCCATCGATCGGCCACTGCAGCATTTT | CSAIDRPLQHF
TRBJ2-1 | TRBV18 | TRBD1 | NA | TGTGCCAGCTCACCTCCGTCGGGACAGGGGGTCAATGAGCAGTTCTTC | CASSPPSGQGVNEQFF
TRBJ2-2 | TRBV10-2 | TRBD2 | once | TGCGCCAGCAGTAAGAGCGGGAACGGCGGGGAGCTGTTTTTT | CASSKSGNGGELFF
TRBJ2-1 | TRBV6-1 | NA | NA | TGTGCCAGCAGTGAAACGAGGTACAGGGTGATGAACCTCAATGAGCAGTTCTTC | CASSETRYRVMNLNEQFF
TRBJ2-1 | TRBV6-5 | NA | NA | TGTGCCAGCACCTCTAGGGTGAATGAGCAGTTCTTC | CASTSRVNEQFF
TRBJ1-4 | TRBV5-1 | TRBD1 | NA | TGCGCCAGCAGCTACAGGGGAGAATTGGAAAAACTGTTTTTT | CASSYRGELEKLFF